This TCR beta chain came from a study of immune cell composition in non-small cell lung cancer. Study observations and caveats: Shared sequences between tumour-reactive and dominant in vivo clones were not proven. In adenocarcinoma, maximal tumour-associated clone frequency tracked TIL tumour reactivity. Clones >0.5% enriched in tumour were rarer in adenocarcinoma (roughly 35%) than squamous (75%).

Concerning this clone: The antigen is unknown.

Data came from immunoSEQ multiplex PCR; TCRdb stores just in-frame clones and leaves some out. The sample gives around 1,900 clones, around 72% of which show up once; roughly 9% is in the top ten. Normal lung was taken at the farthest possible site, at least 3 cm from tumour. DNA was extracted from unsorted cell suspensions stored frozen. The CDR3 spans 14 residues. Germline V gene lookup returns CDR1 SGHTS and CDR2 YDEGEE. Trimming removed 0 bases at V and 2 bases at J, with 8 bases between. Source material: non-adjacent lung tissue. The origin of this receptor is a human donor with non-small cell lung cancer. The chain couples TRBV5-8 to TRBJ2-5; D is undetermined. The CDR3 here is CASSLVRYQETQYF. The CDR3 coding sequence is TGTGCCAGCAGCTTGGTGAGATATCAAGAGACCCAGTACTTC.